This T cell receptor beta chain was documented in a study of regulatory T cells in long-lasting Graves disease. General observations from the study: The study found TRBV28, TRBJ1-2 and TRBJ2-5 favored in persistent disease.

This clonotype was detected ten times or more. Its antigen is unknown. CDR1 is SGHTS and CDR2 is YDEGEE in the germline V gene. Losses at the gene ends were 4 bases for V and 1 base for J; bases not matched to a gene: 19. The CDR3 sequence is 21 residues long. CDR3 regions were amplified by Arm-PCR using iRepertoire HTBI primers to build TCR beta libraries. MiXCR, run by TCRdb on the multiplex PCR reads, gives a single entry per CDR3 protein. Among 400,000 to 500,000 distinct CDR3 sequences listed, 14% were seen once. Indicated time point: newly diagnosed GD, antithyroid drugs for less than 3 months. TCR sequences were obtained from RNA taken from PBMCs. The data were also submitted as part of a second study, on T cells in Graves' hyperthyroidism and ophthalmopathy. This second report adds: Clinical symptoms, serum thyroxine, TRAb, thyroid ultrasound and orbital computed tomography informed diagnoses.

The receptor was isolated from a woman in her fifties or sixties with Graves disease. This specimen consisted of peripheral blood mononuclear cells (PBMCs), obtained at new diagnosis, from a patient treated with antithyroid drugs. The chain couples TRBV5-8 to TRBJ2-1, with TRBD1 identical over 11 bases. CDR3 amino acids: CASSPLSGQGGPGLSYNEQFF. The CDR3 DNA is TGTGCCAGCAGCCCACTATCGGGACAGGGGGGGCCGGGACTATCCTACAATGAGCAGTTCTTC.